The rows below give T cell receptor beta chains drawn from one sample of a study of T cell repertoires in cytomegalovirus infection. These receptors are not linked to any known antigen. A single record per CDR3 protein comes from TCRdb applying MiXCR to the reads. The sample records roughly 920,000 distinct CDR3 sequences, 31% being singletons. The source was cultured CD8+ T cells from PBMCs, collected from culture after CMV antigen stimulation. The receptors shown here come from a human donor in good health (CMV status not recorded). Some clones in this sample may be carry-over from other donors' samples. CDR3s include the opening cysteine and the closing phenylalanine or tryptophan. A D gene is named only where the DNA matches it firmly. Clone size is stated in some rows and not others, as once, few, many or a class when expanded.

TGTGCCAGTAGTACCGACAGGGGTCGGAACACCGGGGAGCTGTTTTTT CASSTDRGRNTGELFF 16 TRBV19 TRBD1 few TRBJ2-2
TGTGCCAACAGTTACCCAGATGGGCAGGGCAAGCTCGAGGCTTTCTTT CANSYPDGQGKLEAFF 16 TRBV6-5 - - TRBJ1-1
TGTGCCAGCAGCTTAGGTGTCAGACCAAACTATGGCTACACCTTC CASSLGVRPNYGYTF 15 TRBV7-9 - few TRBJ1-2
TGTGCCGGGCTGACACAGGCAAGAAACACCGGGGAGCTGTTTTTT CAGLTQARNTGELFF 15 TRBV6-8 - - TRBJ2-2
TGTGCCAGTAGTACTCACATGAACACTGAAGCTTTCTTT CASSTHMNTEAFF 13 TRBV19 - few TRBJ1-1
TGTGCCAGCAGCTTAAGCCCCCATGAAGCTTTCTTT CASSLSPHEAFF 12 TRBV7-3 - - TRBJ1-1
TGTGCCAGCAGCTCGGGACAGCCCTTGAACACTGAAGCTTTCTTT CASSSGQPLNTEAFF 15 TRBV7-2 TRBD1 many TRBJ1-1
TGTGCCAGCAGCTCGATTAACACTGAAGCTTTCTTT CASSSINTEAFF 12 TRBV7-9 - - TRBJ1-1
TGTGCCAGCAGCCTTAGCGGGGGGAAAGGAGAGACCCAGTACTTC CASSLSGGKGETQYF 15 TRBV9 TRBD2 few TRBJ2-5
TGTGCCAGCAGTTACGGAGTTACCCAAGAGACCCAGTACTTC CASSYGVTQETQYF 14 TRBV6-5 - - TRBJ2-5
TGTGCCAGCAGCGACAGGCTCGGCTACGATGAGCAGTTCTTC CASSDRLGYDEQFF 14 TRBV28 - few TRBJ2-1
TGTGCCAGTAGATCCGGGACAGGGGACTACAATGAGCAGTTCTTC CASRSGTGDYNEQFF 15 TRBV19 TRBD1 - TRBJ2-1
TGTGCCAGCAGTTTCCTCGGGGGGTCGGCCACCGGGGAGCTGTTTTTT CASSFLGGSATGELFF 16 TRBV27 TRBD2 - TRBJ2-2
TGTGCCAGCAGCTTAGCCGATTATTCAGATACGCAGTATTTT CASSLADYSDTQYF 14 TRBV7-6 - few TRBJ2-3
TGTGCCAGCAGCTGGCCTAGCACAGATACGCAGTATTTT CASSWPSTDTQYF 13 TRBV7-9 - few TRBJ2-3
TGTGCCAGCAGTTTGGCGGGGGGTAGAGGAGATACGCAGTATTTT CASSLAGGRGDTQYF 15 TRBV12-3/TRBV12-4 TRBD2 - TRBJ2-3
TGTGCCAGCAGCCTTCGACCTGGACTAGCGGGGACCACAGATACGCAGTATTTT CASSLRPGLAGTTDTQYF 18 TRBV7-6 TRBD2 many TRBJ2-3
TGTGCCAGCACCCCCGGGACAGCTTTCCCGGGGGGCTACACCTTC CASTPGTAFPGGYTF 15 TRBV28 TRBD1 - TRBJ1-2
TGCAGTGCTAGAGATTGGCAGGGCAATCAGCCCCAGCATTTT CSARDWQGNQPQHF 14 TRBV20-1 - - TRBJ1-5
TGTGCCAGCAGCTTACGTGAGGTGCAGTTCTTC CASSLREVQFF 11 TRBV7-9 - - TRBJ2-1
TGTGCCAGCAGCCCCAGCGCCTATCAGCCCCAGCATTTT CASSPSAYQPQHF 13 TRBV12-3/TRBV12-4 - - TRBJ1-5
TGTGCCAGCAGCGTAGAGGGTGGGGGGGTCACAGATACGCAGTATTTT CASSVEGGGVTDTQYF 16 TRBV9 TRBD2 - TRBJ2-3
TGTGCCAGCAGTTTGGGGACAGGATCGGATCAGCCCCAGCATTTT CASSLGTGSDQPQHF 15 TRBV12-3/TRBV12-4 TRBD1 few TRBJ1-5